This T cell receptor beta chain stems from a study of radiation and T cells in renal cell carcinoma. Study-level information: Nephrectomy followed 15 Gy stereotactic body radiation by 4 weeks. Notes on the study in general: From baseline, blood top tumor clonotypes peaked at 2 weeks post-radiation. Without pretreatment biopsies, baseline tumor clonotype presence was undetermined.

Method: immunoSEQ multiplex PCR; TCRdb's copy keeps in-frame clones and lacks some. The sample holds 160,000 or so clones, 87% seen once. Time point given: blood 2 weeks post-SBRT. Regarding treatment: 15 Gy SBRT to primary tumor, nephrectomy 4 weeks later. The patient's renal cell carcinoma had clear cell pathology. In the case of this clone: Its specificity is not known.

The specimen was blood, collected from a patient whose treatment included radiotherapy and nephrectomy. The receptor was derived from a woman aged 45-65 years with renal cell carcinoma.

The CDR3 region is CASSLALQGYTF. DNA of the CDR3: TGTGCCAGCAGCTTAGCGCTTCAAGGCTACACCTTC. This rearrangement joins TRBV7-2 to TRBJ1-2; unclear D gene. Trimming pared 0 bases from V and 8 bases from J, leaving 7 bases between. The CDR3 has 12 residues. Germline-derived CDR1 and CDR2 are SGHTA and FQGNSA.